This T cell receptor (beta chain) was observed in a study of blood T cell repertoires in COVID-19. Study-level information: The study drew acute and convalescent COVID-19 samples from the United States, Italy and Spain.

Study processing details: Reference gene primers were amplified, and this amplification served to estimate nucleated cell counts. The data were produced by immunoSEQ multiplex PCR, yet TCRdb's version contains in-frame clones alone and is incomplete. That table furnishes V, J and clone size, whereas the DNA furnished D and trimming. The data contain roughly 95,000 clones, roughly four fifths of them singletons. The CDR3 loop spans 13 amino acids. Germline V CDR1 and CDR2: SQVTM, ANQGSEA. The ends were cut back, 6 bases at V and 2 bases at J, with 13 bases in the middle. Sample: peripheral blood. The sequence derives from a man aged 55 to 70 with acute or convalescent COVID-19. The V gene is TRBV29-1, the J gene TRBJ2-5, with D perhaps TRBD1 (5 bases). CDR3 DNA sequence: TGCAGCGTGAGACGACAGAGACAAGAGACCCAGTACTTC. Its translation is CSVRRQRQETQYF.